The rows below give T cell receptor beta chains drawn from one sample of a study of T cell changes during pregnancy in multiple sclerosis. Assay: immunoSEQ multiplex PCR; the TCRdb copy retains only in-frame clones and omits some. This table holds about 38,000 clones, 80% to 90% found once. The starting material was CD4+ T cells from peripheral blood mononuclear cells, obtained before pregnancy. All receptors derive from a female donor with multiple sclerosis, enrolled in a pregnancy study. Each CDR3 is given with its conserved first and last residue. A D gene is named only where the DNA matches it firmly. Clone sizes are given selectively: once, few, many, or a class where the clone is expanded.

j_gene	v_gene	d_gene	abundance	CDR3aa	CDR3nt
TRBJ1-2	TRBV5-6	.	.	CASSLAGTGYGYTF	TGTGCCAGCAGCTTGGCGGGGACTGGCTATGGCTACACCTTC
TRBJ1-2	TRBV28	.	once	CASRPGNYGYTF	TGTGCCAGCCGGCCAGGCAACTATGGCTACACCTTC
TRBJ2-1	TRBV5-1	TRBD2	.	CASSTILAGGDNEQFF	TGCGCCAGCAGCACCATACTAGCGGGGGGAGACAATGAGCAGTTCTTC
TRBJ1-6	TRBV19	.	.	CASSIGQGAARSPLHF	TGTGCCAGTAGTATAGGGCAGGGTGCGGCCCGATCACCCCTCCACTTT
TRBJ2-3	TRBV9	.	.	CASSVGGHTQYF	TGTGCCAGCAGCGTAGGGGGGCATACGCAGTATTTT
TRBJ1-2	TRBV5-5	TRBD1	.	CASSLYWGQVYGYTF	TGTGCCAGCAGCTTGTATTGGGGACAGGTCTACGGCTACACCTTC
TRBJ2-7	TRBV6-6	.	.	CASSYWATNYEQYF	TGTGCCAGCAGTTACTGGGCGACCAACTACGAGCAGTACTTC
TRBJ2-7	TRBV12-5	.	.	CASGRSGFDEQYF	TGTGCTAGTGGTCGATCAGGGTTCGACGAGCAGTACTTC
TRBJ1-2	TRBV27	TRBD1	once	CASSQRQGVYGYTF	TGTGCCAGCAGCCAACGACAGGGGGTCTATGGCTACACCTTC
TRBJ1-1	TRBV5-1	.	once	CASSLGSMNTEAFF	TGCGCCAGCAGCTTAGGGAGTATGAACACTGAAGCTTTCTTT
TRBJ2-5	TRBV5-1	.	.	CASSMGQGKKTQYF	TGCGCCAGCAGCATGGGGCAGGGTAAAAAGACCCAGTACTTC
TRBJ1-1	TRBV19	TRBD1	.	CASRTYGGGGMNTEAFF	TGTGCCAGTAGGACCTACGGAGGGGGCGGGATGAACACTGAAGCTTTCTTT
TRBJ1-2	TRBV7-9	.	.	CASSLDSSYGYTF	TGTGCCAGCAGCTTGGACAGTTCCTATGGCTACACCTTC
TRBJ1-3	TRBV18	.	.	CASSIRSSGNTIYF	TGTGCCAGCTCAATTCGGTCCTCTGGAAACACCATATATTTT
TRBJ2-5	TRBV9	.	.	CASSVRMGGQETQYF	TGTGCCAGCAGCGTCCGAATGGGGGGCCAAGAGACCCAGTACTTC
TRBJ2-7	TRBV18	.	.	CASSPIGSGRYEQYF	TGTGCCAGCTCTCCCATCGGGAGCGGGCGATACGAGCAGTACTTC
TRBJ2-1	TRBV9	TRBD2	.	CASSPGTTSYNEQFF	TGTGCCAGCAGCCCCGGGACTACCTCCTACAATGAGCAGTTCTTC
TRBJ1-4	TRBV11-2	.	.	CASSPTLSVEKLFF	TGTGCCAGCAGCCCGACTCTTTCGGTGGAAAAACTGTTTTTT
TRBJ2-7	TRBV18	TRBD1	.	CASSQTGGRGSYEQYF	TGTGCCAGCTCGCAAACAGGGGGCCGCGGTTCCTACGAGCAGTACTTC
TRBJ2-2	TRBV2	TRBD2	.	CASSLGLAGTRDTGELFF	TGTGCCAGCAGTCTCGGTCTAGCGGGGACCCGAGACACCGGGGAGCTGTTTTTT
TRBJ1-1	TRBV29-1	TRBD1	.	CSVKETGPNTEAFF	TGCAGCGTCAAAGAGACAGGGCCGAACACTGAAGCTTTCTTT
TRBJ2-5	TRBV7-2	TRBD1	.	CASSLEGTGIETQYF	TGTGCCAGCAGCTTAGAGGGGACAGGGATAGAGACCCAGTACTTC
TRBJ1-1	TRBV5-1	.	.	CASSLAGGGRDTEAFF	TGCGCCAGCAGCTTGGCCGGGGGGGGCAGGGACACTGAAGCTTTCTTT
TRBJ1-2	TRBV18	.	.	CASSPETNYGYTF	TGTGCCAGCTCACCAGAGACTAACTATGGCTACACCTTC
TRBJ2-3	TRBV4-3	.	.	CASSQDPRDTQYF	TGCGCCAGCAGCCAAGACCCGAGAGATACGCAGTATTTT
TRBJ2-7	TRBV19	.	.	CASSARDTSYEQYF	TGTGCCAGTAGCGCCCGGGACACGTCCTACGAGCAGTACTTC
TRBJ2-3	TRBV5-1	.	.	CASSLGHSSTDTQYF	TGCGCCAGCAGCTTGGGGCATTCTAGCACAGATACGCAGTATTTT
TRBJ1-2	TRBV6-6	.	.	CASSYAGLYGYTF	TGTGCCAGCAGTTATGCGGGCCTCTATGGCTACACCTTC
TRBJ2-3	TRBV7-2	.	.	CASSFQGTDTQYF	TGTGCCAGCAGCTTTCAGGGCACAGATACGCAGTATTTT
TRBJ2-1	TRBV6-6	.	.	CASSQTQYNEQFF	TGTGCCAGCAGTCAAACCCAGTACAATGAGCAGTTCTTC
TRBJ2-5	TRBV2	TRBD2	.	CASSETSGIQETQYF	TGTGCCAGCAGTGAGACTAGCGGGATTCAAGAGACCCAGTACTTC
TRBJ2-7	TRBV2	TRBD1	.	CASGQDRFYEQYF	TGTGCCAGCGGACAGGATCGTTTCTACGAGCAGTACTTC
TRBJ1-1	TRBV10-3	TRBD1	few	CAISGDREGTEAFF	TGTGCCATCAGCGGGGACAGGGAGGGCACTGAAGCTTTCTTT